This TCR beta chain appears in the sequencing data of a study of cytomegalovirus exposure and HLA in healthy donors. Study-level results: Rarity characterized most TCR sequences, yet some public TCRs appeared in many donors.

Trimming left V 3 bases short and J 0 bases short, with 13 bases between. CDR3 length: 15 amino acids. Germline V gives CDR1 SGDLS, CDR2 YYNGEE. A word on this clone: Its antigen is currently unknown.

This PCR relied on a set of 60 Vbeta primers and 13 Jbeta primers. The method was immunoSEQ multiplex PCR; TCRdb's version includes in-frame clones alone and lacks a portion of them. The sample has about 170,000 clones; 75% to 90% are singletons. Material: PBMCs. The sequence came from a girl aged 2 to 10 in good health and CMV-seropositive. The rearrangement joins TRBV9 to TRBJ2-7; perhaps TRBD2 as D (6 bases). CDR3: CASSETGSISYEQYF. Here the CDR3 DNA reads TGTGCCAGCAGCGAAACCGGGAGCATCTCCTACGAGCAGTACTTC. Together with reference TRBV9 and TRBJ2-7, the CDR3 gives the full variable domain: DSGVTQTPKHLITATGQRVTLRCSPRSGDLSVYWYQQSLDQGLQFLIQYYNGEERAKGNILERFSAQQFPDLHSELNLSSLELGDSALYFCASSETGSISYEQYFGPGTRLTVT.